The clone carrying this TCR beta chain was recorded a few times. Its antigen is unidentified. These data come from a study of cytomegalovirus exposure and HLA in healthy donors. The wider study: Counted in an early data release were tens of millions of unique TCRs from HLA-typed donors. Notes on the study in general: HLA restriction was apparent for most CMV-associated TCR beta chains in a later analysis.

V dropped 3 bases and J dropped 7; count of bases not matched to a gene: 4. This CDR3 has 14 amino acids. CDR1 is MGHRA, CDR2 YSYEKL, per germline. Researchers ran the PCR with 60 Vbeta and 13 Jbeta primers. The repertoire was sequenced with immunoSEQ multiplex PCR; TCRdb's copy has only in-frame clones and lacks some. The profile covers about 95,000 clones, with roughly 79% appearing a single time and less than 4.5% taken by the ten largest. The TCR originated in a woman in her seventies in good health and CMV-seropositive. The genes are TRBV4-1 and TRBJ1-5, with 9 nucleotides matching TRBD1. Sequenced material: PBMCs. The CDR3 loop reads CASSQDRGYQPQHF. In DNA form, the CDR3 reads TGCGCCAGCAGCCAGGACAGGGGATACCAGCCCCAGCATTTT.